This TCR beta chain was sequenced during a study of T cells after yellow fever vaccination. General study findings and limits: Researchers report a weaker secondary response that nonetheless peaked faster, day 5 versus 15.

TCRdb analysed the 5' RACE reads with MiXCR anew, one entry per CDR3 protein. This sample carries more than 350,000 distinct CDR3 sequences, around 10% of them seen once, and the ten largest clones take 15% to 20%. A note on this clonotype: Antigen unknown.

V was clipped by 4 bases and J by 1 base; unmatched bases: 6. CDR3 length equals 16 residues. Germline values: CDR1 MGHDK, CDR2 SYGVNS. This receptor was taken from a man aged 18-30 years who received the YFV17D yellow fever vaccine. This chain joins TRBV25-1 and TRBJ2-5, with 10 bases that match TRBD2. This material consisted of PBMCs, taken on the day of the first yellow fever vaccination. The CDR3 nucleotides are TGTGCCAGCAGTGGGGGCTCTAGCGGGGGCCAAGAGACCCAGTACTTC. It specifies CASSGGSSGGQETQYF.